The clone carrying this T cell receptor beta chain was observed a single time. What it recognizes is unknown. The data belong to a study of cytomegalovirus exposure and HLA in healthy donors. Findings and caveats of the study: Differences between HLA loci emerged in a later analysis of TCR association rates, with DRB1 most and HLA-C fewest.

Primers included in the PCR were 60 Vbeta and 13 Jbeta primers. In the original processing: Approximately 86 million unique TCR beta chains, 9 million to 11 million shared, were counted in a later analysis. TCRdb keeps only in-frame clones here, not all; method: immunoSEQ multiplex PCR. That table supplies the V and J calls and clone size; D and trimming were determined from the DNA. The data contain about 150,000 clones, under 75% of them singletons. V shed 3 bases and J 12 bases; nucleotides not matched to a gene: 11. From germline, CDR1 is LNHDA and CDR2 SQIVND (reference sequence). The CDR3 has 14 amino acids.

The sequencing sample was made of PBMCs. The chain has TRBV19 and TRBJ1-2; 9 nucleotides agree with TRBD1. The origin of this receptor is a woman in her forties in good health and CMV-seronegative. This chain's CDR3 is CASSIQGDRAFHTF. The CDR3 nucleotides read TGTGCCAGTAGTATTCAAGGGGACAGGGCCTTTCACACCTTC.